This record covers a single T cell receptor beta chain. This clone was picked up one time. It has no known antigen specificity. Per-base qualities were not stored, and no clone one base away is much larger. V is pared back by 0 bases and J by 2 bases, with 12 bases lying between the germline termini. There are 16 amino acids in the CDR3, from cysteine to phenylalanine inclusive. The sequence is cut down to CDR3 DNA, 48 bases in frame from base 1. Taken from the germline V gene, the CDR1 and CDR2 loops are SGHTA and FQGTGA. These data are taken from a study of T cell changes during pregnancy in multiple sclerosis (dated by TCRdb to the late 2010s). Describing the broader study: The study examined how the T cell repertoire changed over the course of pregnancy in women with multiple sclerosis.

Receptor libraries were prepared by the immunoSEQ multiplex PCR assay. Entries here come from immuneACCESS through TCRdb and include only in-frame sequences with V and J called. Some clones fail to appear in such tables; in the studies checked, an unresolved V gene covers under half of the shortfall, and the cause of the remainder is unknown. In this sample the table shows 100,000 or so clones, 80% to 95% of which occur a single time. Of the sample, about 1.9% falls within the top ten clones. The rearranged segments are TRBV7-3 and TRBJ2-3, with TRBD2 tentatively as D gene (6 bases match). Sequenced material: peripheral blood, taken after pregnancy. The receptor was isolated from a female donor with multiple sclerosis, enrolled in a pregnancy study. The CDR3 corresponds to CASSLTIGGDTDTQYF. The DNA sequence reads TGTGCCAGCAGCTTAACTATCGGCGGGGACACAGATACGCAGTATTTT.